These T cell receptor beta chains were read from a single sample in a study of T cells in Graves' hyperthyroidism and ophthalmopathy. TCRdb called the multiplex PCR reads again in MiXCR, with one record for every CDR3 protein. The data show roughly 720,000 distinct CDR3 sequences, roughly a sixth seen once. The source material was blood. These receptors all stem from a man aged 50 to 59 with Graves' hyperthyroidism. CDR3s include the opening cysteine and the closing phenylalanine or tryptophan. A D gene is named only where the DNA matches it firmly. Some rows mark clone size as missing; the rest say once, few, many or name a class of expanded clone.

18	TRBD2	-	TRBV7-3	TRBJ2-1	TGTGCCAGCAGCTTAATGGGGGCTAGCGGGAGGTCCTACAATGAGCAGTTCTTC	CASSLMGASGRSYNEQFF
16	-	-	TRBV4-2	TRBJ2-7	TGTGCCAGCAGCCAAGATATCCGAGGGATTACCTACGAGCAGTACTTC	CASSQDIRGITYEQYF
15	-	many	TRBV5-1	TRBJ2-7	TGCGCCAGCAGCTTGGCTCCGGGTCGGACCTACGAGCAGTACTTC	CASSLAPGRTYEQYF
14	-	many	TRBV28	TRBJ2-7	TGTGCCAGCAGTTTATATGGACAGTCCTACGAGCAGTACTTC	CASSLYGQSYEQYF
15	TRBD1	-	TRBV5-4	TRBJ2-4	TGTGCCAGCAGTTTGCCGGGACAGGGGTTAAACATTCAGTACTTC	CASSLPGQGLNIQYF
13	TRBD1	-	TRBV20-1	TRBJ1-2	TGCAGTGCTGACCGGGACAGGATCTATGGCTACACCTTC	CSADRDRIYGYTF
15	TRBD2	many	TRBV3-1	TRBJ2-3	TGTGCCAGCAGAATAGCGGGAGCCCGCACAGATACGCAGTATTTT	CASRIAGARTDTQYF
15	TRBD1	many	TRBV5-1	TRBJ1-6	TGCGCCAGCAGCTTCGACAGGGCTGATAATTCACCCCTCCACTTT	CASSFDRADNSPLHF
15	TRBD1	many	TRBV7-3	TRBJ2-2	TGTGCCAGCAGAAGGACAGGGGGGAACACCGGGGAGCTGTTTTTT	CASRRTGGNTGELFF
16	-	-	TRBV19	TRBJ1-3	TGTGCCAGTACCCCCTTGTCGGGACTCTCTGGAAACACCATATATTTT	CASTPLSGLSGNTIYF
16	TRBD1	many	TRBV28	TRBJ2-5	TGTGCCAGCAGTTATTTATCACAGGGGCCCCAAGAGACCCAGTACTTC	CASSYLSQGPQETQYF
15	-	many	TRBV6-2/TRBV6-3	TRBJ1-1	TGTGCCAGCAGTTCCCACGAGACAGTGAACACTGAAGCTTTCTTT	CASSSHETVNTEAFF
16	TRBD2	-	TRBV4-1	TRBJ2-7	TGCGCCAGCAGCCAAGCCGGGACTAGCGGGGACTACGAGCAGTACTTC	CASSQAGTSGDYEQYF
16	TRBD2	many	TRBV12-5	TRBJ2-3	TGTGCTAGTGCGCCCACCGGGGGGGGGACCACAGATACGCAGTATTTT	CASAPTGGGTTDTQYF
16	TRBD2	-	TRBV20-1	TRBJ2-1	TGCAGTGCTAGAATTTTCGGGACTAGCGGGAGTAATGAGCAGTTCTTC	CSARIFGTSGSNEQFF
20	TRBD1	-	TRBV16	TRBJ1-5	TGTGCCAGCAGCCAATCAGGCCCGAAGGACAGGGGGGAAATCAATCAGCCCCAGCATTTT	CASSQSGPKDRGEINQPQHF
15	-	many	TRBV28	TRBJ2-5	TGTGCCAGCAGTTCCTATCCCTTGATCCAAGAGACCCAGTACTTC	CASSSYPLIQETQYF
18	-	-	TRBV4-1	TRBJ2-1	TGCGCCAGCAGCCAAGTCTTACTCGAGGGCTCCCCGTACAATGAGCAGTTCTTC	CASSQVLLEGSPYNEQFF
14	TRBD1	many	TRBV28	TRBJ1-2	TGTGCCAGCCGCTGGACAGGGGGAGGCTATGGCTACACCTTC	CASRWTGGGYGYTF
14	-	many	TRBV19	TRBJ2-3	TGTGCCAGTGCAGAACACGGACGGAAAGATACGCAGTATTTT	CASAEHGRKDTQYF
13	-	-	TRBV6-1	TRBJ1-5	TGTGCCAGCAGTGAATTAGAGGGAGGGCCCCAGCATTTT	CASSELEGGPQHF
16	-	few	TRBV19	TRBJ1-5	TGTGCCAGTAGACCAGCGAGGGGGAATGGCAATCAGCCCCAGCATTTT	CASRPARGNGNQPQHF
14	TRBD2	-	TRBV20-1	TRBJ2-3	TGCAGTGTTGCGGGAGCTCAGAGTGGAGATACGCAGTATTTT	CSVAGAQSGDTQYF
15	TRBD2	many	TRBV24-1	TRBJ2-5	TGTGCCACCAGTGATGCCGGGACTAGACAAGAGACCCAGTACTTC	CATSDAGTRQETQYF
14	-	-	TRBV30	TRBJ2-7	TGTGCCTGGATGAACGGGGCACCTTTTTACGAGCAGTACTTC	CAWMNGAPFYEQYF
12	TRBD1	many	TRBV27	TRBJ1-4	TGTGCCAGCAGTGTCGACAGGGGTAAACTGTTTTTT	CASSVDRGKLFF
11	-	few	TRBV20-1	TRBJ2-3	TGCAGTGCTCTTACGGCGGATACGCAGTATTTT	CSALTADTQYF
14	-	many	TRBV28	TRBJ1-2	TGTGCCAGCAGTGCTGGCGCCAGGAACTATGGCTACACCTTC	CASSAGARNYGYTF
17	TRBD2	-	TRBV7-6	TRBJ2-1	TGTGCCAGCAGCTCCATAGCGGGAGACTTCGACTACAATGAGCAGTTCTTC	CASSSIAGDFDYNEQFF
15	-	-	TRBV4-1	TRBJ2-3	TGCGCCAGCAGCCAACACCTAGATAGCACAGATACGCAGTATTTT	CASSQHLDSTDTQYF
12	-	-	TRBV28	TRBJ2-7	TGTGCCAGCAGCCAGACATTATACGAGCAGTACTTC	CASSQTLYEQYF
14	-	many	TRBV19	TRBJ2-1	TGTGCCAGTACCCTAGGGAGGATCTCCAATGAGCAGTTCTTC	CASTLGRISNEQFF
12	-	few	TRBV3-1	TRBJ1-1	TGTGCCAGCAGCGTCGGAGGGATTGACGCTTTCTTT	CASSVGGIDAFF
12	TRBD1	-	TRBV5-4	TRBJ1-1	TGTGCCAGCAGCCCGGGGGACAGTGAAGCTTTCTTT	CASSPGDSEAFF
13	-	many	TRBV10-3	TRBJ2-5	TGTGCCATCACCAGAGGGCTCCAAGAGACCCAGTACTTC	CAITRGLQETQYF
16	TRBD1	few	TRBV11-1	TRBJ1-6	TGTGCCAGCAGCCAAGAGGGGACAGGGGGCGGGATACCCCTCCACTTT	CASSQEGTGGGIPLHF
14	-	-	TRBV24-1	TRBJ2-1	TGTGCCACCAGTCGAGAGACGCGATCGGATGAGCAGTTCTTC	CATSRETRSDEQFF
15	TRBD1	-	TRBV14	TRBJ1-2	TGTGCCAGCAGCCAAGATAATACAGGGGGCAATGGCTACACCTTC	CASSQDNTGGNGYTF
15	TRBD1	many	TRBV3-1	TRBJ2-1	TGTGCCAGCAGCCAAACGAACAGGGGATACAATGAGCAGTTCTTC	CASSQTNRGYNEQFF
14	-	-	TRBV27	TRBJ2-4	TGTGCCAGCATCGATCTCGGGCAGCAAAACATTCAGTACTTC	CASIDLGQQNIQYF